Sequencing of this TCR beta chain was carried out in a study of vaccination effects on CD4 cells after COVID-19. Sequenced by immunoSEQ multiplex PCR; TCRdb stores in-frame clones only, minus some. The repertoire has approximately 30,000 clones, around three fifths of them found once; the top ten carry approximately 8.9%. Study-wide points: After vaccination of healthy people, only 1 of 255 vaccine-induced clones cross-reacted with common cold coronaviruses. Marked contraction was observed in infection-induced and vaccine-induced clones late after vaccination. Convalescent patients in the study were few, and early post-infection timepoints were absent.

Comment on this clone: Its antigen is unidentified.

The CDR3 consists of 15 residues. The germline gives CDR1 SEHNR, CDR2 FQNEAQ (reference sequence). V lost 5 bases and J 3 bases, leaving 15 bases between the germline ends. Expansion of antigen-specific CD4+ T cells with viral peptide pools was carried out by the ViraFEST assay before sequencing. Subsequent to a culture period of 10 to 11 days, CD4+ T cells were isolated. Each participant was administered two doses of either the BNT162b2 or the mRNA-1273 vaccine. A few million PBMC were seeded per well and grown in the presence of approximately 9.5 IU/ml IL-2 and about 10 ug/ml peptides. This TCR was recovered from a human donor who received a COVID-19 vaccine. The source material was CD4+ T cells from PBMCs cultured with SARS-CoV-2 spike peptides, sampled after COVID-19 vaccination. V is TRBV7-9 and J is TRBJ2-3, with D unresolved. Here the CDR3 reads CASSQPRWSTDTQYF. In DNA form, the CDR3 reads TGTGCCAGCAGCCAGCCCCGGTGGAGTACAGATACGCAGTATTTT. Filled out from reference TRBV7-9 and TRBJ2-3, the complete variable domain reads DTGVSQNPRHKITKRGQNVTFRCDPISEHNRLYWYRQTLGQGPEFLTYFQNEAQLEKSRLLSDRFSAERPKGSFSTLEIQRTEQGDSAMYLCASSQPRWSTDTQYFGPGTRLTVL.